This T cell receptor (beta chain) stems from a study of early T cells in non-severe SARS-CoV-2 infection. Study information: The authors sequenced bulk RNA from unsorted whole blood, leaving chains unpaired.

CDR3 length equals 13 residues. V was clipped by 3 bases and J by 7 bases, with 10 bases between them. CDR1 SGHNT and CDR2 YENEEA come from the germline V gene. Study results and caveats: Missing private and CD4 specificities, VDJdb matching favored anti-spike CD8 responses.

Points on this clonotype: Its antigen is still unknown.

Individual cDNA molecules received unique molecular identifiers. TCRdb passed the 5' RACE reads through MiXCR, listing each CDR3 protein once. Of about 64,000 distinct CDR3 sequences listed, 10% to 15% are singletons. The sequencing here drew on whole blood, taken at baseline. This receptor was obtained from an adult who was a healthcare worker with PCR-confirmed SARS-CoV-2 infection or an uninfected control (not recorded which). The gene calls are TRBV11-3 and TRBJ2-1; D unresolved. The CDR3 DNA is TGTGCCAGCAGCTTGAGGTCAGATAATGAGCAGTTCTTC. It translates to CASSLRSDNEQFF. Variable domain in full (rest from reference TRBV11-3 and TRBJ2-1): EAGVVQSPRYKIIEKKQPVAFWCNPISGHNTLYWYLQNLGQGPELLIRYENEEAVDDSQLPKDRFSAERLKGVDSTLKIQPAELGDSAVYLCASSLRSDNEQFFGPGTRLTVL.